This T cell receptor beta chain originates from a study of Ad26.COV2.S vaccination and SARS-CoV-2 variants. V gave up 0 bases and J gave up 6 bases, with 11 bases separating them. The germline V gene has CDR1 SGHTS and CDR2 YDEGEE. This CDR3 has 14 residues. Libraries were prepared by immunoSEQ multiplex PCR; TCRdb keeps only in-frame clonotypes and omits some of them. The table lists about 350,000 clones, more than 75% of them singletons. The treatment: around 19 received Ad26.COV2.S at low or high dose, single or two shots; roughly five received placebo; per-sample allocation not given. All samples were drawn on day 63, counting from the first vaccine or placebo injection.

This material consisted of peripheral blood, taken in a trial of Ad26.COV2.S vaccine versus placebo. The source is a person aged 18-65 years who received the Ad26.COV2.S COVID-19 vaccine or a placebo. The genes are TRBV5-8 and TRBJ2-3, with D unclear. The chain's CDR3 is CASSLEAPVDTQYF. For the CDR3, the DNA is TGTGCCAGCAGCTTGGAGGCCCCGGTTGATACGCAGTATTTT.